This T cell receptor (beta chain) was observed in a study of control samples from healthy donors and cancer patients. TCRdb keeps only in-frame clones here, not all; method: immunoSEQ multiplex PCR. The sample lists about 130,000 clones; roughly 90% were seen once. This CDR3 is built from 16 residues. Looked up from germline, CDR1 is MNHEY and CDR2 is SMNVEV (reference sequence). Trimming pared 2 bases from V and 7 bases from J, leaving 17 bases between. Sequencing was performed on blood. The sequence came from a woman aged 50 to 60 in good health. The chain employs TRBV27 and TRBJ2-2; TRBD1 or TRBD2 may be the D gene (6 bases each). As DNA, the CDR3 is TGTGCCAGCAGTTTAGAAGGTTCGGGGGCGGTCGGGGAGCTGTTTTTT. This encodes CASSLEGSGAVGELFF.